Below are 24 T cell receptor beta chains sequenced from a single sample in a study of cytomegalovirus exposure and HLA in healthy donors. PCR used 60 Vbeta primers and 13 Jbeta primers. Sequenced by immunoSEQ multiplex PCR; TCRdb stores in-frame clones only, minus some. The profile covers 120,000 or so clones, with nearly 80% appearing a single time and 6.3% taken by the ten largest. What was sequenced was PBMCs. These TCRs come from a woman between 40 and 50 years old in good health and CMV-seronegative.

The CDR3 sequence is CSVRQVPDREETQYF. The CDR3 DNA is TGCAGCGTTAGACAGGTACCTGACCGGGAAGAGACCCAGTACTTC. V gene TRBV29-1 combines with J gene TRBJ2-5; tentative D call: TRBD1 (6 bases). V lost 5 bases and J 3 bases, leaving 19 bases between the germline ends. CDR3 length equals 15 residues. From germline, CDR1 is SQVTM and CDR2 ANQGSEA.

This chain uses TRBV6-6 with TRBJ1-1; D is ambiguous. Between the trimmed V and J ends, which lost 0 bases and 0 bases, there was a span of 2 bases. The CDR3 has 13 amino acids. Germline V CDR1 and CDR2: MNHNY, SVGAGI (reference sequence). The CDR3 bases are TGTGCCAGCAGTTACTCCATGAACACTGAAGCTTTCTTT. This translates into CASSYSMNTEAFF.

The chain couples TRBV28 to TRBJ2-7; 12 bases are a match to TRBD2. Germline CDR1 MDHEN, CDR2 SYDVKM. This CDR3 has 14 amino acids. V shed 6 bases and J 4 bases; nucleotides not matched to a gene: 4. Written as DNA, the CDR3 is TGTGCCAGCAGATCGGGACTAGCGGGTTACGAGCAGTACTTC. This encodes CASRSGLAGYEQYF.

Written as DNA, the CDR3 is TGTGCCAGTAGTATCTACTCTACCCGCTCTGGAAACACCATATATTTT. Protein product: CASSIYSTRSGNTIYF. The chain carries TRBV19 and TRBJ1-3; no reliable D call. This CDR3 is 16 amino acids long. Germline-derived CDR1 and CDR2 are LNHDA and SQIVND (reference sequence). The V and J ends lost 3 bases and 0 bases respectively, with 12 bases between them.

This chain connects TRBV5-1 to TRBJ2-2; 7 bases are a match to TRBD1. The J segment lost 9 bases and the V segment lost 3 bases, leaving 8 bases of the junction unmatched. Germline loops: CDR1 SGHRS, CDR2 YFSETQ. The CDR3 sequence is 14 residues long. The CDR3 nucleotides read TGCGCCAGCAGCTCTCAGGGGGACACTCGGGAGCTGTTTTTT. This codes for CASSSQGDTRELFF.

V is TRBV28 and J is TRBJ2-1, with no clear D. Germline assignment: CDR1 MDHEN and CDR2 SYDVKM. V lost 8 bases, J lost 2 bases, and 10 bases lay in between. The CDR3 runs to 13 residues. This CDR3 is CASLPFTYNEQFF. The DNA of the CDR3 is TGTGCCAGCCTACCATTTACCTACAATGAGCAGTTCTTC.

This clone was seen a handful of times. The V and J genes are TRBV4-3 and TRBJ2-7, with D possibly matching TRBD2 (6 bases). Germline CDR1 reads LGHNA; CDR2 reads YSLEER. This CDR3 spans 15 amino acids. Trimming stripped 1 base from V and 1 base from J, with 11 bases between. CDR3 sequence (DNA): TGCGCCAGCAGCCAAGGGGCTAGCGCGTCCTACGAGCAGTACTTC. Amino acid sequence: CASSQGASASYEQYF.

The chain couples TRBV27 to TRBJ2-1, with D perhaps TRBD2 (6 bases). The V end lost 6 bases, the J end lost 5 bases, and 14 bases lay between the germline ends. The CDR3 has 14 residues. Germline CDR1 MNHEY, CDR2 SMNVEV (reference sequence). In DNA form, the CDR3 reads TGTGCCAGCAGACTCGGGACTGTGAACAATGAGCAGTTCTTC. Translated, it gives CASRLGTVNNEQFF.

This clone has a handful of counts. The germline gene is not matched at one end of the junction; a read error may be the cause. This chain joins TRBV6-4 and TRBJ2-5; TRBD2 is a possible D gene (6 bases). The CDR3 is 14 residues long. Germline CDR1 MRHNA, CDR2 SNTAGT. Here the CDR3 reads CASSYSRGPETQYF. In nucleotides, the CDR3 is TGTGCCAGCAGTTACTCGCGGGGACCAGAGACCCAGTACTTC.

The chain combines TRBV5-5 with TRBJ2-5, with 7 bases aligning to TRBD1. Looked up from germline, CDR1 is SGHKS and CDR2 is YYEKEE (reference sequence). The CDR3 covers 14 residues. V shed 4 bases and J 4 bases; nucleotides not matched to a gene: 7. The CDR3 region is CASSPHGQVETQYF. The DNA for the CDR3 is TGTGCCAGCAGCCCCCACGGACAGGTAGAGACCCAGTACTTC. The variable domain in full, with the rest retrieved from reference TRBV5-5 and TRBJ2-5, is DAGVTQSPTHLIKTRGQQVTLRCSPISGHKSVSWYQQVLGQGPQFIFQYYEKEERGRGNFPDRFSARQFPNYSSELNVNALLLGDSALYLCASSPHGQVETQYFGPGTRLLVL.

This clone came up once. The chain has TRBV7-9 and TRBJ2-5; D gene unclear. Gene TRBJ2-7 matches the end of the DNA better, so the J call may be wrong. Germline-derived CDR1 and CDR2 are SEHNR and FQNEAQ (reference sequence). This CDR3 is built from 16 residues. The CDR3 nucleotides read TGTGCCAGCAGCCCTGTACGTATAACGACCGGGTACGAGCAGTACTTC. Translating it yields CASSPVRITTGYEQYF.

The V call is TRBV5-1, the J call TRBJ1-6; TRBD1 agrees at 7 bases. The CDR3 is made up of 14 amino acids. Germline loops: CDR1 SGHRS, CDR2 YFSETQ. Trimming removed 0 bases from V and 10 bases from J; junction bases left unmatched: 4. CDR3 in DNA: TGCGCCAGCAGCTTGGGGACAGGCCGGTCACCCCTCCACTTT. Translating gives CASSLGTGRSPLHF.

The rearrangement links TRBV9 to TRBJ2-3; 9 nucleotides align to TRBD1. Germline V gene lookup returns CDR1 SGDLS and CDR2 YYNGEE. Trimming took 2 bases from V and 2 from J; bases not matched to a gene: 6. The CDR3 has 16 residues. The CDR3 is CASSVGDRESTDTQYF. The DNA of the CDR3 is TGTGCCAGCAGCGTGGGGGACAGGGAGTCCACAGATACGCAGTATTTT.

This sequence joins TRBV7-2 and TRBJ2-5; 9 bases fit TRBD2. V lost 5 bases and J lost 6; bases outside the gene matches: 19. Germline lookup yields CDR1 SGHTA and CDR2 FQGNSA. CDR3 length equals 18 residues. The CDR3 nucleotides read TGTGCCAGCAGCCTCTCAGTACAAATAGCGGGAGTGGGGAAGACCCAGTACTTC. Its protein is CASSLSVQIAGVGKTQYF.

This chain connects TRBV5-1 to TRBJ2-2; the D gene is possibly TRBD2 (6 bases). The CDR3 has 14 residues. Germline V gene lookup returns CDR1 SGHRS and CDR2 YFSETQ. V lost 1 base and J lost 6, with 10 bases in between. The CDR3 nucleotides are TGCGCCAGCAGCTTGACTAGCTGGGCCGGGGAGCTGTTTTTT. Translated: CASSLTSWAGELFF.

The chain couples TRBV4-1 to TRBJ2-4; D gene ambiguous. The CDR3 length is 17 residues. Germline assignment: CDR1 MGHRA and CDR2 YSYEKL. V was cut by 0 bases and J by 7 bases, with 19 bases left in between. The CDR3 loop is CASSQDSVTRGRNIQYF. In DNA, the CDR3 is TGCGCCAGCAGCCAAGATTCCGTGACTCGCGGTCGGAACATTCAGTACTTC.

J is TRBJ2-3 and V is TRBV2; the match to TRBD1 covers 7 bases. From germline, CDR1 is SNHLY and CDR2 FYNNEI. The CDR3 length is 19 residues. J was trimmed by 0 bases and V by 6 bases; bases with no gene match: 18. CDR3 sequence reads: CASSTAVGPGQVSTDTQYF. CDR3 coding DNA: TGTGCCAGCAGCACAGCAGTGGGCCCCGGACAGGTTAGCACAGATACGCAGTATTTT.

The chain carries TRBV19 and TRBJ2-1; D gene unclear. The CDR3 covers 14 residues. Trimming cost V 1 base and J 7 bases, with 11 bases left between them. Germline values: CDR1 LNHDA, CDR2 SQIVND (reference sequence). The CDR3 reads CASSIAPTGNEQFF. The CDR3 coding sequence is TGTGCCAGTAGTATAGCCCCGACTGGAAATGAGCAGTTCTTC.

Remarks on this clone: A junction boundary mismatches the germline segment, possibly from a read error. The V and J genes are TRBV7-7 and TRBJ2-3; the D is unclear. This CDR3 has 14 amino acids. Per germline, CDR1 SSHAT and CDR2 FNYEAQ (reference sequence). CDR3 DNA: TGTGCTAGCAGCTTAGGTCAGGTCACAGATACGCAGTATTTT. Encoded protein: CASSLGQVTDTQYF.

This clone was counted between two and nine times. The sample contains more than one DNA sequence encoding this CDR3. V gene TRBV28 combines with J gene TRBJ2-1; TRBD2 agrees at 8 bases. The J segment lost 9 bases and the V segment lost 7 bases, leaving 8 bases of the junction unmatched. The CDR3 has 13 residues. Germline CDR1 is MDHEN and CDR2 is SYDVKM. The CDR3 region is CASTPAGGGEQFF. The DNA of the CDR3 is TGTGCCAGCACCCCGGCGGGAGGTGGTGAGCAGTTCTTC.

This clone was seen repeatedly, ten times or more. No DNA is shown, since the ends of the CDR3 on it are uncertain; the CDR3 is the one TCRdb lists. The CDR3 loop is CASSKAGTVGVGNQPQHF. The chain employs TRBV21-1 and TRBJ1-5; the table gives TRBD1 as D, unverified against the DNA. TRBV21-1 is annotated as a pseudogene. The CDR3 numbers 18 amino acids, ends counted.

The count of this clone is one. V is TRBV5-1 and J is TRBJ2-7; tentative D call: TRBD2 (6 bases). CDR3 length equals 11 residues. CDR1 is SGHRS, CDR2 YFSETQ, per germline. The V gene lost 3 bases and the J gene lost 6 bases, with 7 bases spanning the gap. Here the CDR3 DNA reads TGCGCCAGCAGCTGGGGGGTCGAGCAGTACTTC. Amino acid sequence: CASSWGVEQYF. The full variable domain, with the rest looked up from reference TRBV5-1 and TRBJ2-7, is KAGVTQTPRYLIKTRGQQVTLSCSPISGHRSVSWYQQTPGQGLQFLFEYFSETQRNKGNFPGRFSGRQFSNSRSEMNVSTLELGDSALYLCASSWGVEQYFGPGTRLTVT.

This clone was counted a single time. CDR3 amino acids: CASSFRDRVRFEEKLFF. The CDR3 DNA follows: TGTGCCAGCAGCTTTAGGGACAGGGTGAGATTCGAAGAAAAACTGTTTTTT. This chain links TRBV7-9 with TRBJ1-4; 9 positions match TRBD1. CDR1 and CDR2 (germline): SEHNR, FQNEAQ (reference sequence). V dropped 3 bases and J dropped 8; count of bases not matched to a gene: 13. The CDR3 loop spans 17 amino acids.

The gene calls are TRBV5-1 and TRBJ2-2, with D possibly matching TRBD2 (5 bases). The CDR3 spans 14 residues. The germline V gene has CDR1 SGHRS and CDR2 YFSETQ. The V gene lost 4 bases and the J gene lost 4 bases, with 11 bases spanning the gap. The CDR3 loop is CASSVVGSTGELFF. In nucleotides, the CDR3 is TGCGCCAGCAGCGTTGTTGGGAGCACCGGGGAGCTGTTTTTT.